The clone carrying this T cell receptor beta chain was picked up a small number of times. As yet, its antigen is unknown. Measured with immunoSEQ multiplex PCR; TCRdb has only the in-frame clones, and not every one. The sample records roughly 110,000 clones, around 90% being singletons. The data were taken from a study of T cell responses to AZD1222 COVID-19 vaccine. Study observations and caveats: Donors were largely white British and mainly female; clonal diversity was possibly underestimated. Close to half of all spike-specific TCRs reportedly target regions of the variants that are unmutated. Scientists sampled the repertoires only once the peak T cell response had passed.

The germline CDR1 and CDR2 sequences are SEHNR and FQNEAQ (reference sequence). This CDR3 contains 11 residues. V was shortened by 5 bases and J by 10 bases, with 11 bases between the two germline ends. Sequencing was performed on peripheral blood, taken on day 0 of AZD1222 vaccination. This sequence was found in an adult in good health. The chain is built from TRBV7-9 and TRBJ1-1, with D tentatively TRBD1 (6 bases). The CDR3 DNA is TGTGCCAGCAGCCTTAAGGGGGGAGCTTTCTTT. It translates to CASSLKGGAFF.